This TCR beta chain originates from a study of T cells in localized non-small cell lung cancer. Measured with immunoSEQ multiplex PCR; TCRdb has only the in-frame clones, and not every one. Of some 21,000 clones listed, around 90% are singletons. Germline V gene data show CDR1 as MNHEY and CDR2 as SVGAGI. CDR3 length: 14 amino acids. The V gene end was trimmed by 7 bases and the J gene end by 9 bases; junction bases not matched to a gene: 9. The sequences come from peripheral blood mononuclear cells, collected before any cancer treatment. The receptor was isolated from a male donor older than 55 with stage II lung adenocarcinoma. V usage is TRBV6-5 and J usage is TRBJ1-6, with 7 nucleotides matching TRBD1. The CDR3 DNA is TGTGCCAGCAATCCCGGGACAGAAGGTTCACCCCTCCACTTT. Protein sequence: CASNPGTEGSPLHF.